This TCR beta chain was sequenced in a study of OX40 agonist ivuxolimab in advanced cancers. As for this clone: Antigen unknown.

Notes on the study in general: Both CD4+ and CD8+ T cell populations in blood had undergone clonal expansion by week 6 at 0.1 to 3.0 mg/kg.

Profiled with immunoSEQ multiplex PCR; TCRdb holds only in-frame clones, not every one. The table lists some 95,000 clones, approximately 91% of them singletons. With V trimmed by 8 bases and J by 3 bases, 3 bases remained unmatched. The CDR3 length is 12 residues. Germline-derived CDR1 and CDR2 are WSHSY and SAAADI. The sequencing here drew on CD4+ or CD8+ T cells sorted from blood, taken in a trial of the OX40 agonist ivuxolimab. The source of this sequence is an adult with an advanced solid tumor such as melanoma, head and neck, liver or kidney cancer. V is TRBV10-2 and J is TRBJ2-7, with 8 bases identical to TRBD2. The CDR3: CASATSGYEQYF. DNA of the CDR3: TGCGCCAGCGCTACTAGCGGCTACGAGCAGTACTTC.